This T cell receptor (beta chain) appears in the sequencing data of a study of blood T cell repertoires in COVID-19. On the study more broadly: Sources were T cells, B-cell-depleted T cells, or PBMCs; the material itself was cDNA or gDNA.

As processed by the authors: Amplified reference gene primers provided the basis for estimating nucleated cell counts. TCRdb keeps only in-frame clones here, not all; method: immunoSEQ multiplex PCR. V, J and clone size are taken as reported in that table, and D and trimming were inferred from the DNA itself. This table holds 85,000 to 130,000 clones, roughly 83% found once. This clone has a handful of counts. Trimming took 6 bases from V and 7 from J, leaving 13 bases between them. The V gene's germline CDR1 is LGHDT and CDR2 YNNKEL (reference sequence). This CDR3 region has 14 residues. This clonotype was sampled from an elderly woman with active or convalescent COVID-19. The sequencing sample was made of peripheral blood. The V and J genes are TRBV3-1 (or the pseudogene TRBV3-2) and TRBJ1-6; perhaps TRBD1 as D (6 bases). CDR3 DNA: TGTGCCAGCAGTCTTACAGGGTTAAATTCACCCCTCCACTTT. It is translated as CASSLTGLNSPLHF.